A single sample is the source of the 3 T cell receptor beta chains below, sequenced in a study of T cells after posttransplantation cyclophosphamide. Clones were sequenced by immunoSEQ multiplex PCR, and TCRdb holds only the in-frame ones, with some missing. The sample yields roughly 35,000 clones, without any singletons. The material sequenced was PBMCs. All receptors derive from a girl aged 5 to 17 in good health, CMV-negative, and a related stem cell transplant donor.

At least ten counts were recorded for this clone. V gene TRBV4-3 combines with J gene TRBJ2-3; 7 bases fit TRBD2. The CDR3 runs to 17 residues. The ends lost 1 base at V and 5 bases at J; junction bases unmatched: 12. Germline-derived CDR1 and CDR2 are LGHNA and YSLEER. CDR3 loop: CASSQGERGRGGDTQYF. The CDR3 nucleotides are TGCGCCAGCAGCCAAGGGGAACGCGGGAGAGGCGGAGATACGCAGTATTTT.

The chain carries TRBV30 and TRBJ1-2; D is possibly TRBD1 (5 bases). Germline CDR1 reads GTSNPN; CDR2 reads SVGIG (reference sequence). Trimming pared 6 bases from V and 4 bases from J, leaving 18 bases between. The CDR3 is made up of 14 amino acids. CDR3 in amino acids: CACSMGGGTYGYTF. The CDR3 DNA reads as TGTGCCTGCTCCATGGGGGGAGGAACCTATGGCTACACCTTC. The full variable domain, in which reference TRBV30 and TRBJ1-2 provide the parts outside the CDR3, is SQTIHQWPATLVQPVGSPLSLECTVEGTSNPNLYWYRQAAGRGLQLLFYSVGIGQISSEVPQNLSASRPQDRQFILSSKKLLLSDSGFYLCACSMGGGTYGYTFGSGTRLTVV.

This clone occurred a few times. The chain employs TRBV6-4 and TRBJ2-2; TRBD2 matches 8 bases. J lost 0 bases, V lost 4 bases, and 7 bases had no gene match. CDR1 is MRHNA and CDR2 is SNTAGT in the germline V gene. This CDR3 is 17 amino acids long. In nucleotides, the CDR3 is TGTGCCAGCAGTGCCCTAGCGGGCACCACGAACACCGGGGAGCTGTTTTTT. Protein sequence: CASSALAGTTNTGELFF.